This entry is about one T cell receptor (beta chain). The V segment lost 4 bases and the J segment 4 bases; nucleotides outside the gene matches: 16. CDR1 is SGHDT and CDR2 is YYEEEE in the germline V gene. The CDR3 has 17 residues. These data belong to a study of blood T cell repertoires in COVID-19. Overall study: The study drew acute and convalescent COVID-19 samples from the United States, Italy and Spain.

Per the authors' pipeline: Amplification of reference gene primers provided the estimated nucleated cell counts. The method was immunoSEQ multiplex PCR; TCRdb's version includes in-frame clones alone and lacks a portion of them. That table supplies the V and J calls and clone size; D and trimming were determined from the DNA. The sample records roughly 250,000 clones, around 89% being singletons. The rearrangement links TRBV5-6 to TRBJ1-2, with 7 bases fitting TRBD1. The receptor's source is a middle-aged woman who had recovered from COVID-19. The sample consisted of peripheral blood. The CDR3 is CASSPSPGQALGYGYTF. For the CDR3, the DNA is TGTGCCAGCAGCCCCTCCCCTGGACAGGCCCTCGGCTATGGCTACACCTTC.